The 26 T cell receptor beta chains given below trace back to one sample, sequenced in a study of spatial heterogeneity in lung cancer (dated by TCRdb to the late 2010s). Library preparation was by 5' RACE. The instrument given in TCRdb is NextSeq 500. TCRdb trimmed the raw reads at Q25, called clones with MiXCR and kept productive beta chains. Rows with one shared CDR3 protein collapse into an entry with the most common genes and DNA. A total of tens of thousands of distinct CDR3 sequences appear in this sample, 9% to 10% of them only once. The ten top clones hold less than 25% of the sample. The time point label, read with the paper, signifies: blood at routine non-recurrence follow-up after resection. The input for sequencing was PBMCs, taken at follow-up. Receptors originate from a male donor with early-stage non-small cell lung cancer.

As regards this clonotype: One junction end does not reproduce the germline sequence, and a read error may be involved. This chain joins TRBV12-3 or TRBV12-4 and TRBJ1-5; 7 bases match TRBD1. This CDR3 contains 14 residues. The CDR3 DNA follows: TGTGCCAGCAGCGGACAGGTGGGGAATCAGCGCCAGCATTTT. Amino acid sequence: CASSGQVGNQRQHF.

There are many counts of this clonotype. This chain links TRBV6-6 with TRBJ2-3; D unclear. This CDR3 has 11 residues. The V gene's germline CDR1 is MNHNY and CDR2 SVGAGI (reference sequence). The V and J ends lost 8 bases and 2 bases respectively, with 5 bases between them. For the CDR3, the DNA is TGTGCCAGCGCTTTCACAGATACGCAGTATTTT. Translation gives CASAFTDTQYF.

This clonotype was seen many times. The CDR3 loop is CASSSRLAGSLYQETQYF. The CDR3 nucleotides read TGTGCCAGCAGTTCTAGACTAGCGGGAAGCTTATACCAAGAGACCCAGTACTTC. The chain carries TRBV13 and TRBJ2-5; 11 nucleotides match TRBD2. Germline V CDR1 and CDR2: PRHDT, FYEKMQ (reference sequence). The CDR3 loop spans 18 amino acids. The ends lost 6 bases at V and 0 bases at J; junction bases unmatched: 12.

This rearrangement joins TRBV6-1 to TRBJ1-6; tentative D call: TRBD1 (5 bases). V lost 3 bases and J lost 7, with 7 bases in between. Germline CDR1 is MNHNS and CDR2 is SASEGT. The CDR3 is 13 residues long. CDR3 sequence reads: CASSEAGNSPLHF. The CDR3 region has the DNA TGTGCCAGCAGTGAGGCAGGGAATTCACCCCTCCACTTT.

The V gene is TRBV11-2, the J gene TRBJ2-1, with D perhaps given as TRBD1 or TRBD2 (6 bases each). The CDR3 has 16 amino acids. CDR1 is SGHAT and CDR2 is FQNNGV in the germline V gene. Trimming took 0 bases from V and 0 from J, leaving 9 bases between them. The CDR3 nucleotides read TGTGCCAGCAGCTTAGACGGGGGCCTCTCCTACAATGAGCAGTTCTTC. Protein product: CASSLDGGLSYNEQFF.

In this sample, this clonotype turned up many times. This chain joins TRBV15 and TRBJ1-1, with D uncertain. The ends were cut back, 0 bases at V and 4 bases at J, with 9 bases in the middle. The CDR3 extends over 14 amino acids. CDR1 and CDR2 from the germline V gene are LNHNV and YYDKDF (reference sequence). CDR3 in amino acids: CATSRDAGITEAFF. The CDR3, as DNA: TGTGCCACCAGCAGAGATGCGGGGATCACTGAAGCTTTCTTT.

This clonotype has at least ten counts. The J gene is TRBJ2-1, the V gene TRBV20-1; D is undetermined. Trimming pared 0 bases from V and 0 bases from J, leaving 15 bases between. This CDR3 has 17 amino acids. From germline, CDR1 is DFQATT and CDR2 SNEGSKA (reference sequence). The CDR3 region has the DNA TGCAGTGCTAGAGATCTGCTGGCGAAAAGCTCCTACAATGAGCAGTTCTTC. Its protein product is CSARDLLAKSSYNEQFF.

This clonotype was recorded at least ten times. CDR3 nucleotide sequence: TGTGCCAGCAGCTCAGAGATTCCCCGCAATCAGCCCCAGCATTTT. It encodes CASSSEIPRNQPQHF. The rearrangement joins TRBV5-4 to TRBJ1-5; unclear D gene. Germline V gives CDR1 SGHNT, CDR2 YYREEE (reference sequence). Trimming shortened V by 3 bases and J by 2 bases, and 12 bases separated the two germline ends. This CDR3 contains 15 residues.

The V call is TRBV24-1, the J call TRBJ2-7; 7 bases fit TRBD1. This CDR3 contains 15 residues. Germline lookup yields CDR1 KGHDR and CDR2 SFDVKD. With V trimmed by 2 bases and J by 5 bases, 8 bases remained unmatched. CDR3 nucleotides: TGTGCCACCAGTGATTCGAGACAGGGTACCAACGAGCAGTACTTC. This encodes CATSDSRQGTNEQYF.

Ten or more counts support this clonotype. The V and J genes are TRBV11-2 and TRBJ2-1; D remains unclear. V shed 1 base and J shed 8 bases, with 12 bases lying between them. CDR1 SGHAT and CDR2 FQNNGV come from the germline V gene. This CDR3 has 14 amino acids. The CDR3 protein is CASSLGGEHHEQFF. The CDR3 nucleotides read TGTGCCAGCAGCTTAGGAGGCGAACATCATGAGCAGTTCTTC.

This clonotype was found a few times. The chain combines TRBV28 with TRBJ1-1, with 9 bases that match TRBD1. J gave up 2 bases and V 4 bases, and 5 bases lay outside the gene matches. Germline CDR1 MDHEN, CDR2 SYDVKM. The CDR3 runs 15 residues. This CDR3 is CASSSPGQGNTEAFF. CDR3 DNA: TGTGCCAGCAGTTCGCCGGGACAGGGAAACACTGAAGCTTTCTTT.

CDR3 bases: TGTGCCAGCAGTCCCGACGGCAATCAGCCCCAGCATTTT. Translating it yields CASSPDGNQPQHF. The chain carries TRBV12-3 or TRBV12-4 and TRBJ1-5, with D hard to call. Trimming took 5 bases from V and 2 from J, leaving 7 bases between them. CDR3 length: 13 residues.

This clonotype was recorded many times. The rearrangement uses TRBV19 and TRBJ1-5; 10 bases align to TRBD1. With 4 bases clipped from V and 1 base from J, the junction kept 7 bases outside the gene matches. The CDR3 contains 17 residues. The germline gives CDR1 LNHDA, CDR2 SQIVND (reference sequence). CDR3 protein: CASSTVKGQGSNQPQHF. The CDR3 nucleotides are TGTGCCAGTAGTACAGTGAAGGGACAGGGGAGCAATCAGCCCCAGCATTTT.

The V call is TRBV28, the J call TRBJ1-5; 9 bases align to TRBD1. The CDR3 covers 16 residues. The J segment lost 2 bases and the V segment lost 2 bases, leaving 4 bases of the junction unmatched. From germline, CDR1 is MDHEN and CDR2 SYDVKM. The CDR3 coding sequence is TGTGCCAGCAGTTTAATGGGACAGGGAGGCAATCAGCCCCAGCATTTT. Residues: CASSLMGQGGNQPQHF.

The chain's CDR3 is CASSSQTGSDEQYF. The CDR3, as DNA: TGTGCCAGCAGCTCCCAGACAGGGAGCGACGAGCAGTACTTC. This chain links TRBV7-2 with TRBJ2-7, with 7 bases fitting TRBD1. The CDR3 is made up of 14 amino acids. V lost 4 bases and J lost 5; bases outside the gene matches: 8. In germline, CDR1 is SGHTA, CDR2 FQGNSA.

This clonotype was seen repeatedly, ten times or more. The genes are TRBV15 and TRBJ2-7; 8 bases fit TRBD2. The CDR3 spans 12 residues. V gave up 8 bases and J gave up 1 base; unmatched junction bases: 1. CDR1 LNHNV and CDR2 YYDKDF come from the germline V gene (reference sequence). CDR3 in amino acids: CATSGGSYEQYF. The DNA for the CDR3 is TGTGCCACCTCGGGGGGGTCCTACGAGCAGTACTTC.

This clonotype appeared many times. The chain employs TRBV3-1 and TRBJ1-2; D remains unclear. The CDR3 spans 15 residues. Trimming pared 7 bases from V and 4 bases from J, leaving 19 bases between. CDR1 and CDR2 (germline): LGHDT, YNNKEL (reference sequence). CDR3 protein: CASTLSGLGSYGYTF. The DNA for the CDR3 is TGTGCCAGCACCTTATCTGGACTAGGGAGCTATGGCTACACCTTC.

The chain employs TRBV4-2 and TRBJ1-3, with TRBD1 matching over 12 bases. This CDR3 comprises 19 residues. Trimming at V came to 4 bases and at J to 3 bases, leaving 13 bases not matched to a gene. Germline lookup yields CDR1 LGHNA and CDR2 YNFKEQ. As DNA, the CDR3 is TGTGCCAGCAGCCCCCGGGACAGGGGGCCGCCGAGGAGTGGAAACACCATATATTTT. Its protein product is CASSPRDRGPPRSGNTIYF.

The gene calls are TRBV7-2 and TRBJ2-1; tentatively, D is TRBD1 or TRBD2 (5 bases each). The germline V and J ends were trimmed by 1 base and 8 bases, with 9 bases remaining between them. Per germline, CDR1 SGHTA and CDR2 FQGNSA. This CDR3 has 13 residues. This chain's CDR3 is CASSLVRDDEQFF. The CDR3, as DNA: TGTGCCAGCAGCTTAGTTAGGGACGATGAGCAGTTCTTC.

This clonotype was counted between two and nine times. V gene TRBV20-1 combines with J gene TRBJ1-1, with D tentatively TRBD1 (5 bases). The germline V gene encodes CDR1 DFQATT and CDR2 SNEGSKA (reference sequence). This CDR3 region has 11 residues. V lost 3 bases, J lost 4 bases, and 6 bases lay in between. For the CDR3, the DNA is TGCAGTGCTAGTAGGGGCACTGAAGCTTTCTTT. This encodes CSASRGTEAFF.

This clonotype was seen a few times. The CDR3 coding sequence is TGTGCCAGCAGTTACTTAGCCCCCCCCCAGGGATACGTTAGTGATCAGCCCCAGCATTTT. It translates to CASSYLAPPQGYVSDQPQHF. The chain recombines TRBV6-6 with TRBJ1-5, with D possibly being TRBD1 (5 bases). The CDR3 extends over 20 amino acids. Trimming pared 1 base from V and 5 bases from J, leaving 27 bases between. Germline V lookup: CDR1 MNHNY, CDR2 SVGAGI (reference sequence).

This clonotype was counted only a few times. The CDR3 is CASSLGQSGNTIYF. The CDR3 DNA follows: TGTGCCAGCAGCTTGGGACAGTCCGGAAACACCATATATTTT. The V gene is TRBV5-6, the J gene TRBJ1-3, with a tentative D call TRBD1 (5 bases). From germline, CDR1 is SGHDT and CDR2 YYEEEE. The CDR3 is 14 residues long. Deletions cut 0 bases from V and 4 bases from J, with 8 bases between.

By sample share, this clonotype is medium-sized. The gene calls are TRBV29-1 and TRBJ2-6, with D perhaps TRBD2 (6 bases). The CDR3 length is 14 residues. Per the germline V gene, CDR1 is SQVTM and CDR2 is ANQGSEA. Deletions cut 6 bases from V and 0 bases from J, with 9 bases between. The CDR3 reads CSVDGSSGANVLTF. The CDR3 DNA sequence: TGCAGCGTGGACGGGAGCTCTGGGGCCAACGTCCTGACTTTC.

This clonotype was observed a handful of times. The chain combines TRBV6-2 or TRBV6-3 with TRBJ2-7, with D maybe TRBD1 (5 bases). CDR1 is MNHEY and CDR2 is SVGEGT in the germline V gene. With 6 bases removed from V and 2 bases from J, the gap between germline ends came to 8 bases. The CDR3 contains 12 residues. The DNA of the CDR3 is TGTGCCAGCAGACAGGCGACCTACGAGCAGTACTTC. Translating gives CASRQATYEQYF.

The V and J genes are TRBV5-6 and TRBJ2-1; D gene uncertain. The V end lost 2 bases, the J end lost 3 bases, and 0 bases lay between the germline ends. The germline V gene encodes CDR1 SGHDT and CDR2 YYEEEE. The CDR3 runs to 11 residues. CDR3 sequence: CASSFYNEQFF. In nucleotides, the CDR3 is TGTGCCAGCAGCTTCTACAATGAGCAGTTCTTC.

There are many counts of this clonotype. This rearrangement joins TRBV12-3 or TRBV12-4 to TRBJ2-3; 9 bases are a match to TRBD2. The CDR3 consists of 13 residues. V trimming: 8 bases; J trimming: 3 bases; junction bases outside the gene matches: 3. CDR3 region: CASSSGGTDTQYF. The CDR3 DNA reads TGTGCCAGCTCGAGCGGGGGGACAGATACGCAGTATTTT.